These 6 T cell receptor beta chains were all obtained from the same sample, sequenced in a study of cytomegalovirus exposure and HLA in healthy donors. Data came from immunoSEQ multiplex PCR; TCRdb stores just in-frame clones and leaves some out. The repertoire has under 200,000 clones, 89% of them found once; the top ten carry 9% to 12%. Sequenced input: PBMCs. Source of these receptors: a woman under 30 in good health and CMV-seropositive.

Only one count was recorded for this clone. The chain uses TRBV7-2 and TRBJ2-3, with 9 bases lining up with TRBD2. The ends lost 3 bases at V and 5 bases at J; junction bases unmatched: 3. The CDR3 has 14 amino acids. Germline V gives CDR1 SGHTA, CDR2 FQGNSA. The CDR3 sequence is CASSFAGGRDTQYF. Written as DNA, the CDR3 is TGTGCCAGCAGCTTCGCGGGAGGGCGAGATACGCAGTATTTT.

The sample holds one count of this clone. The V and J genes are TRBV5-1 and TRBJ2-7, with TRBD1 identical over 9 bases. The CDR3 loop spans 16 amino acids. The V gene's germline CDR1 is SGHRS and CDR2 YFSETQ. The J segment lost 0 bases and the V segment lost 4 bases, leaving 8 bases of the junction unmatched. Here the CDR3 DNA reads TGCGCCAGCAGCGAATTTGGACAGGGGAGCTCCTACGAGCAGTACTTC. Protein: CASSEFGQGSSYEQYF.

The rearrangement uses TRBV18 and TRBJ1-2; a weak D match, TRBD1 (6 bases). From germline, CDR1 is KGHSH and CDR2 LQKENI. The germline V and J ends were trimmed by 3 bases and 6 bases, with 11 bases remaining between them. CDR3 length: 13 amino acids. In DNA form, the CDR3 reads TGTGCCAGCTCACCGCGGCCAGGGGATGGCTACACCTTC. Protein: CASSPRPGDGYTF.

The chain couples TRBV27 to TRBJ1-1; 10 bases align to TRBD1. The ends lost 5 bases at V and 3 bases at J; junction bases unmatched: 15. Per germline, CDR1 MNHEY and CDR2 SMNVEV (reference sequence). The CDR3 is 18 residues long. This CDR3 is CASSPTPFLTGGYTEAFF. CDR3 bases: TGTGCCAGCAGTCCGACCCCATTTCTGACAGGGGGCTACACTGAAGCTTTCTTT.

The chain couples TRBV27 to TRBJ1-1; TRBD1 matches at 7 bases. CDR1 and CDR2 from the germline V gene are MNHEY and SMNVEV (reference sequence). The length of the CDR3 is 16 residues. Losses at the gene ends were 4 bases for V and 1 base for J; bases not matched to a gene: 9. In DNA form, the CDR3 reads TGTGCCAGCAGTTCATACACAGGGGTGGGGAACACTGAAGCTTTCTTT. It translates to CASSSYTGVGNTEAFF.

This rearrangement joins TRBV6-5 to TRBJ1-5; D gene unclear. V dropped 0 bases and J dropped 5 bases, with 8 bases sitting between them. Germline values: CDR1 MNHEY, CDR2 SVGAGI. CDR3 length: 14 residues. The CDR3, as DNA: TGTGCCAGCAGTTACTCCCGCTATTATCAGCCCCAGCATTTT. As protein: CASSYSRYYQPQHF.